This entry lists 19 T cell receptor beta chains sequenced from one sample in a study of blood T cell repertoires in COVID-19. Sequencing used immunoSEQ multiplex PCR; TCRdb keeps in-frame clones, though not all of them. The sample yields about 66,000 clones, roughly 77% seen once. The sample was peripheral blood. The receptors originated from a human donor in a cohort sampled during active COVID-19.

The rearrangement links TRBV7-9 to TRBJ2-2; D call uncertain. V lost 4 bases and J 0 bases, leaving 12 bases between the germline ends. From germline, CDR1 is SEHNR and CDR2 FQNEAQ (reference sequence). The CDR3 runs to 16 residues. The CDR3 region has the DNA TGTGCCAGCAGCTCCCCGGTCCATGCGAACACCGGGGAGCTGTTTTTT. Translation gives CASSSPVHANTGELFF.

The genes are TRBV6-5 and TRBJ1-4; D is unclear. The CDR3 contains 13 residues. V was pared by 5 bases and J by 7 bases, with 11 bases between. CDR1 and CDR2 from the germline V gene are MNHEY and SVGAGI. The CDR3 reads CASSRTVSEKLFF. The CDR3 nucleotides are TGTGCCAGCAGTCGCACAGTGAGTGAAAAACTGTTTTTT.

This chain uses TRBV28 with TRBJ2-4; 8 nucleotides match TRBD1. Germline CDR1 MDHEN, CDR2 SYDVKM. CDR3 length: 16 residues. With V trimmed by 5 bases and J by 3 bases, 9 bases remained unmatched. The CDR3 spells CASSRTGRFDKNIQYF. CDR3 sequence (DNA): TGTGCCAGCAGTCGGACAGGGAGGTTTGACAAAAACATTCAGTACTTC.

As regards this clone: Since no conserved phenylalanine or tryptophan closes the CDR3, a read error is the likely cause. The limits of the CDR3 on the DNA are not certain, so only TCRdb's listed CDR3 is given. This chain links TRBV3-1 (or the pseudogene TRBV3-2) with TRBJ2-4; the tabulated D call, TRBD2, remains unverified against the DNA. Including both end residues, the CDR3 is 12 amino acids long. The germline V gene encodes CDR1 LGHDT and CDR2 YNNKEL (reference sequence). CDR3: CASSRGRRPAPI.

The chain combines TRBV2 with TRBJ2-7, with D possibly matching TRBD1 (6 bases). The CDR3 has 13 residues. V was pared by 8 bases and J by 2 bases, with 13 bases between. The germline CDR1 and CDR2 sequences are SNHLY and FYNNEI. The CDR3 DNA follows: TGTGCCAGCGAATTACAGGGACCCTACGAGCAGTACTTC. This gives the protein CASELQGPYEQYF.

This clone was counted a few times. This rearrangement joins TRBV25-1 to TRBJ1-6, with 7 bases fitting TRBD1. After removal of 2 bases from V and 7 bases from J, the junction contained 5 bases not matched to a gene. CDR1 and CDR2 from the germline V gene are MGHDK and SYGVNS. The length of the CDR3 is 15 residues. The CDR3 loop reads CASSEHGTANSPLHF. Here the CDR3 DNA reads TGTGCCAGCAGTGAACACGGGACAGCAAATTCACCCCTCCACTTT.

The V gene is TRBV28, the J gene TRBJ1-5, with 9 bases lining up with TRBD1. Trimming at V came to 2 bases and at J to 6 bases, leaving 2 bases not matched to a gene. CDR1 is MDHEN and CDR2 is SYDVKM in the germline V gene. The CDR3 covers 14 residues. Here the CDR3 DNA reads TGTGCCAGCAGTTTAGGGACAGGGAGTCAGCCCCAGCATTTT. It encodes CASSLGTGSQPQHF.

V is TRBV28 and J is TRBJ2-7; D perhaps matches TRBD1 (6 bases). V was pared by 7 bases and J by 6 bases, with 13 bases between. The CDR3 sequence is 12 residues long. CDR1 and CDR2 (germline): MDHEN, SYDVKM. The CDR3 bases are TGTGCCAGCACCGACAGGTTTAGCGAGCAGTACTTC. Translated: CASTDRFSEQYF.

The sample holds a few counts of this clone. CDR3 nucleotides: TGTGCCAGCAGTTTATTTTTTGGGACAGGTGGTTCACCCCTCCACTTT. Protein product: CASSLFFGTGGSPLHF. The V and J genes are TRBV27 and TRBJ1-6, with 8 bases fitting TRBD1. CDR1 MNHEY and CDR2 SMNVEV come from the germline V gene (reference sequence). The length of the CDR3 is 16 residues. Trimming took 1 base from V and 9 from J; bases not matched to a gene: 8.

The rearrangement uses TRBV28 and TRBJ1-2; D not certain. CDR1 is MDHEN, CDR2 SYDVKM, per germline. The CDR3 sequence is 15 residues long. V shed 2 bases and J shed 2 bases, with 12 bases lying between them. The CDR3 sequence is CASSLGSTRNYGYTF. CDR3 in DNA: TGTGCCAGCAGTTTAGGATCGACACGAAACTATGGCTACACCTTC.

The chain is built from TRBV6-2 or TRBV6-3 and TRBJ2-7, with 12 positions matching TRBD1. The V and J ends lost 6 bases and 3 bases, in that order; junction bases with no gene match: 9. CDR1 and CDR2 (germline): MNHEY, SVGEGT. The CDR3 contains 16 residues. CDR3 nucleotide sequence: TGTGCCAGCAGCGGGACAGGGGGCCTTTCTTACTACGAGCAGTACTTC. As protein: CASSGTGGLSYYEQYF.

The V gene is TRBV5-4, the J gene TRBJ1-2, with D possibly matching TRBD1 (6 bases). This CDR3 contains 17 residues. The V end was cut by 4 bases, the J end by 7 bases, with 26 bases between. The germline CDR1 and CDR2 sequences are SGHNT and YYREEE (reference sequence). CDR3 coding DNA: TGTGCCAGCAGCACCGAAGCACTGGGGGGGGGCAGGGCTGGCTACACCTTC. This gives the protein CASSTEALGGGRAGYTF.

The chain couples TRBV7-9 to TRBJ1-4, with D hard to call. The CDR3 sequence is 16 residues long. V was trimmed by 3 bases and J by 6 bases, leaving 17 bases between them. Germline V CDR1 and CDR2: SEHNR, FQNEAQ (reference sequence). The CDR3 region is CASSLGSPAGYEKLFF. The CDR3 DNA follows: TGTGCCAGCAGCTTGGGGAGCCCCGCTGGTTATGAAAAACTGTTTTTT.

The chain uses TRBV7-9 and TRBJ1-2; D is perhaps TRBD1 (5 bases). Trimming took off 1 base at V and 5 bases at J, with 17 bases between the two ends. The CDR3 runs to 16 residues. Germline loops: CDR1 SEHNR, CDR2 FQNEAQ (reference sequence). CDR3 sequence (DNA): TGTGCCAGCAGCTTAGGGGCAGGGTTCTCGAGGTATGGCTACACCTTC. This encodes CASSLGAGFSRYGYTF.

J is TRBJ1-4 and V is TRBV4-3; D may be TRBD1 (5 bases). Germline assignment: CDR1 LGHNA and CDR2 YSLEER. CDR3 length: 18 amino acids. V was shortened by 0 bases and J by 0 bases, with 14 bases between the two germline ends. The CDR3 sequence is CASSQEGRAPATNEKLFF. The CDR3, as DNA: TGCGCCAGCAGCCAAGAAGGCAGGGCCCCCGCAACTAATGAAAAACTGTTTTTT.

This clone occurred a few times. The chain's CDR3 is CATSRAGGGNQPQHF. The DNA of the CDR3 is TGTGCCACCAGCAGAGCAGGGGGCGGCAATCAGCCCCAGCATTTT. The gene calls are TRBV15 and TRBJ1-5; 8 positions agree with TRBD1. Losses at the gene ends were 1 base for V and 2 bases for J; bases not matched to a gene: 1. The CDR3 runs to 15 residues. Per the germline V gene, CDR1 is LNHNV and CDR2 is YYDKDF (reference sequence).

This sequence joins TRBV14 and TRBJ2-7; D not certain. The V and J ends lost 0 bases and 0 bases respectively, with 6 bases between them. The CDR3 runs 14 residues. CDR1 and CDR2 from the germline V gene are SGHDN and FVKESK. The CDR3 DNA follows: TGTGCCAGCAGCCAAGACGGGTTCTCCTACGAGCAGTACTTC. It yields the protein CASSQDGFSYEQYF.

The chain is built from TRBV5-1 and TRBJ1-1; D ambiguous. CDR1 and CDR2 from the germline V gene are SGHRS and YFSETQ. V lost 0 bases, J lost 5 bases, and 8 bases lay in between. This CDR3 is built from 13 residues. The DNA of the CDR3 is TGCGCCAGCAGCTTGGAGCCTGAGACTGAAGCTTTCTTT. Protein: CASSLEPETEAFF.

The rearrangement links TRBV27 to TRBJ2-6; perhaps TRBD2 as D (6 bases). The CDR3 runs 16 residues. Germline V gene sequence: CDR1 MNHEY, CDR2 SMNVEV (reference sequence). Trimming pared 0 bases from V and 3 bases from J, leaving 9 bases between. The CDR3 here is CASSLSRGYGANVLTF. In DNA, the CDR3 is TGTGCCAGCAGTTTATCACGGGGGTATGGGGCCAACGTCCTGACTTTC.